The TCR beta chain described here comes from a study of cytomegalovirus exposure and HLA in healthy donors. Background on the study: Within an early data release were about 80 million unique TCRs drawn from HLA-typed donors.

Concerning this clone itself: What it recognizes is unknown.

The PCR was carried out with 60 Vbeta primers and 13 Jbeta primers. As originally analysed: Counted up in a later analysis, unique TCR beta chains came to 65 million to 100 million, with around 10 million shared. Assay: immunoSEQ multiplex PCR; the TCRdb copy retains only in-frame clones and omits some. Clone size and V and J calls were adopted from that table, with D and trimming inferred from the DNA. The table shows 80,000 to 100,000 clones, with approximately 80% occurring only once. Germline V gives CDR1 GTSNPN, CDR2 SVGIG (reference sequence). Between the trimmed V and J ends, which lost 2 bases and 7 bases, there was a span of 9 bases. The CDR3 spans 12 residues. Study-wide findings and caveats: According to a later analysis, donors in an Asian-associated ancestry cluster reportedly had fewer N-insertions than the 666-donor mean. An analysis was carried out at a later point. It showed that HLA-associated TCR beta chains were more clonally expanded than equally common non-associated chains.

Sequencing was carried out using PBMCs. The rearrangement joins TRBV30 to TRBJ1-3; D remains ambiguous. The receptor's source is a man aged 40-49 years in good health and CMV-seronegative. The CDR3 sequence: CAWSPHENTIYF. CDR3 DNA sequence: TGTGCCTGGAGTCCTCATGAGAACACCATATATTTT.